The 28 T cell receptor beta chains below were found in one sample sequenced in a study of cytomegalovirus exposure and HLA in healthy donors. The PCR used 60 Vbeta and 13 Jbeta primers. The table came from immunoSEQ multiplex PCR; TCRdb's copy has only in-frame clones and leaves some out. The table lists about 100,000 clones, 65% to 80% of them singletons, with about 7% in the top ten. The sequenced sample consisted of PBMCs. These receptors originate from a man aged 35 to 55 in good health and CMV-seropositive.

The genes are TRBV29-1 and TRBJ1-4; D is perhaps TRBD1 (5 bases). Germline V CDR1 and CDR2: SQVTM, ANQGSEA. Trimming removed 0 bases at V and 6 bases at J, with 20 bases between. CDR3 length equals 17 residues. CDR3 sequence (DNA): TGCAGCGTTGAAGATCTGGGAGGGAGGGGAAGTCATGAAAAACTGTTTTTT. Amino acid sequence: CSVEDLGGRGSHEKLFF.

The chain recombines TRBV27 with TRBJ2-7, with D possibly being TRBD1 (6 bases). The CDR3 covers 14 residues. Germline CDR1 is MNHEY and CDR2 is SMNVEV (reference sequence). V was trimmed by 5 bases and J by 0 bases, leaving 11 bases between them. CDR3 sequence (DNA): TGTGCCAGCAGTGCGACAGGCATCTCCTACGAGCAGTACTTC. This gives the protein CASSATGISYEQYF.

The V call is TRBV10-3, the J call TRBJ2-5; D ambiguous. The ends were cut back, 0 bases at V and 5 bases at J, with 10 bases in the middle. Germline values: CDR1 ENHRY, CDR2 SYGVKD. The CDR3 is made up of 14 amino acids. In nucleotides, the CDR3 is TGTGCCATCAGTGAGTCTCGGTCTCGGGAGACCCAGTACTTC. Translation: CAISESRSRETQYF.

The chain recombines TRBV25-1 with TRBJ1-4, with TRBD1 matching 10 bases. The J segment lost 0 bases and the V segment lost 3 bases, leaving 1 base of the junction unmatched. Germline V CDR1 and CDR2: MGHDK, SYGVNS. The CDR3 contains 16 residues. This CDR3 is CASSETGGATNEKLFF. CDR3 bases: TGTGCCAGCAGTGAGACAGGGGGCGCAACTAATGAAAAACTGTTTTTT.

This clone showed up just a few times. The chain carries TRBV6-4 and TRBJ1-6; 8 bases are shared with TRBD1. CDR3 length: 14 residues. Trimming cost V 6 bases and J 10 bases; bases outside gene matches: 8. Germline-derived CDR1 and CDR2 are MRHNA and SNTAGT. In DNA, the CDR3 is TGTGCCAGCAGCCGGACAGGGACGGACTCACCCCTCCACTTT. Translated, it gives CASSRTGTDSPLHF.

In this sample, this clone turned up a few times. The rearrangement uses TRBV2 and TRBJ2-3, with 9 nucleotides matching TRBD2. Unmatched junction bases numbered 5, after V lost 8 bases and J lost 2 bases. The CDR3 runs 14 residues. Germline CDR1 is SNHLY and CDR2 is FYNNEI. The CDR3 DNA is TGTGCCAGCCTACAGCGGGAGGTCACAGATACGCAGTATTTT. Translated, it gives CASLQREVTDTQYF.

This chain connects TRBV2 to TRBJ2-2; 11 bases match TRBD2. The CDR3 is 17 residues long. The germline V gene has CDR1 SNHLY and CDR2 FYNNEI. V gave up 5 bases and J gave up 7 bases; unmatched junction bases: 12. The CDR3 loop reads CASSLTGTSGTYGELFF. CDR3 DNA sequence: TGTGCCAGCAGTCTCACTGGGACTAGCGGTACCTACGGGGAGCTGTTTTTT.

The gene calls are TRBV2 and TRBJ2-3, with D possibly matching TRBD2 (6 bases). Trimming took off 3 bases at V and 6 bases at J, with 7 bases between the two ends. The length of the CDR3 is 12 residues. Germline CDR1 reads SNHLY; CDR2 reads FYNNEI. CDR3 DNA sequence: TGTGCCAGCAGTGATGGAGGGGATACGCAGTATTTT. Its translation is CASSDGGDTQYF.

This clone occurred a few times. V and J are TRBV21-1 and TRBJ1-1; the D call of TRBD1 is as the table states it, not checked on the DNA. TRBV21-1 is given as a pseudogene. The CDR3 totals 14 residues. The CDR3 is CASTPGQTGTEAFF. In DNA, the CDR3 is TGTGCCAGCACACCAGGACAGACGGGGACTGAAGCTTTCTTT.

The chain employs TRBV6-5 and TRBJ2-1; 8 nucleotides align to TRBD1. V was clipped by 5 bases and J by 7 bases; unmatched bases: 10. The CDR3 has 15 amino acids. Germline CDR1 reads MNHEY; CDR2 reads SVGAGI. CDR3 sequence reads: CASSLKRTGMNEQFF. The CDR3 DNA is TGTGCCAGCAGTCTAAAACGGACAGGGATGAATGAGCAGTTCTTC.

The sample holds a few counts of this clone. The rearrangement uses TRBV14 and TRBJ1-2, with TRBD1 matching over 8 bases. The CDR3 has 13 residues. J gave up 7 bases and V 6 bases, and 7 bases lay outside the gene matches. Per germline, CDR1 SGHDN and CDR2 FVKESK. Here the CDR3 DNA reads TGTGCCAGCAGTTCGACAGGGGTGGGTGGCTACACCTTC. It is translated as CASSSTGVGGYTF.

The table lists this clone with a count of one. The V and J genes are TRBV4-3 and TRBJ2-7; TRBD1 matches at 7 bases. With V trimmed by 1 base and J by 4 bases, 7 bases remained unmatched. CDR1 and CDR2 (germline): LGHNA, YSLEER. This CDR3 spans 15 amino acids. CDR3 in amino acids: CASSQVFNRGYEQYF. CDR3 bases: TGCGCCAGCAGCCAAGTATTTAACAGGGGTTACGAGCAGTACTTC.

The chain uses TRBV6-5 and TRBJ1-1; possibly TRBD1 for D (5 bases). The CDR3 spans 13 residues. CDR1 MNHEY and CDR2 SVGAGI come from the germline V gene. The V and J ends lost 6 bases and 2 bases respectively, with 10 bases between them. CDR3 protein: CASRRQTNTEAFF. CDR3 in DNA: TGTGCCAGCAGGAGACAGACAAACACTGAAGCTTTCTTT.

The chain recombines TRBV4-1 with TRBJ2-1; 8 nucleotides agree with TRBD2. The CDR3 contains 13 residues. V shed 2 bases and J 12 bases; nucleotides not matched to a gene: 6. From germline, CDR1 is MGHRA and CDR2 YSYEKL. The CDR3 loop is CASSQPGAGVQFF. The CDR3 nucleotides are TGCGCCAGCAGCCAACCGGGAGCGGGGGTGCAGTTCTTC.

The chain employs TRBV5-6 and TRBJ2-3; a weak D match, TRBD2 (6 bases). The V and J ends lost 3 bases and 1 base respectively, with 12 bases between them. Per germline, CDR1 SGHDT and CDR2 YYEEEE. The CDR3 is made up of 15 amino acids. CDR3 sequence: CASSSLGGGTDTQYF. In nucleotides, the CDR3 is TGTGCCAGCAGCTCCCTCGGAGGGGGCACAGATACGCAGTATTTT. Together with reference TRBV5-6 and TRBJ2-3, the CDR3 gives the full variable domain: DAGVTQSPTHLIKTRGQQVTLRCSPKSGHDTVSWYQQALGQGPQFIFQYYEEEERQRGNFPDRFSGHQFPNYSSELNVNALLLGDSALYLCASSSLGGGTDTQYFGPGTRLTVL.

The chain carries TRBV7-9 and TRBJ1-4; D unclear. The CDR3 has 11 residues. Deletions cut 4 bases from V and 7 bases from J, with 4 bases between. CDR1 SEHNR and CDR2 FQNEAQ come from the germline V gene (reference sequence). The DNA of the CDR3 is TGTGCCAGCAGCTCTTTTGAAAAACTGTTTTTT. Protein product: CASSSFEKLFF.

The V call is TRBV9, the J call TRBJ2-7, with 7 positions matching TRBD1. The germline V gene encodes CDR1 SGDLS and CDR2 YYNGEE. The CDR3 has 14 amino acids. With 4 bases clipped from V and 2 bases from J, the junction kept 6 bases outside the gene matches. Here the CDR3 DNA reads TGTGCCAGCAGCACCGGGACAGCAGCCTACGAGCAGTACTTC. As protein: CASSTGTAAYEQYF.

This clone was counted once. V and J are TRBV28 and TRBJ2-1, with 7 positions matching TRBD1. The CDR3 runs to 14 residues. After removal of 10 bases from V and 0 bases from J, the junction contained 6 bases not matched to a gene. CDR1 and CDR2 (germline): MDHEN, SYDVKM. CDR3 nucleotide sequence: TGTGCCACCAAGGACAGGAGCTCCTACAATGAGCAGTTCTTC. As protein: CATKDRSSYNEQFF.

The rearrangement links TRBV5-1 to TRBJ2-7; TRBD1 matches 9 bases. The V gene end was trimmed by 1 base and the J gene end by 5 bases; junction bases not matched to a gene: 4. This CDR3 contains 14 residues. Germline CDR1 and CDR2: SGHRS and YFSETQ. CDR3 residues: CASSLRQGGHEQYF. CDR3 DNA sequence: TGCGCCAGCAGCTTGAGACAGGGGGGCCACGAGCAGTACTTC.

The chain uses TRBV6-6 and TRBJ2-3, with TRBD1 matching 7 bases. The germline V gene encodes CDR1 MNHNY and CDR2 SVGAGI (reference sequence). The CDR3 covers 14 residues. The V segment lost 2 bases and the J segment 1 base; nucleotides outside the gene matches: 0. The CDR3: CASSYDRGTDTQYF. The CDR3 nucleotides are TGTGCCAGCAGTTACGACAGGGGCACAGATACGCAGTATTTT.

In DNA form, the CDR3 reads TGCAGCGCGGCCCCTGTCCAGGGCCTAGGCATTCAGTACTTC. Encoded protein: CSAAPVQGLGIQYF. The V gene is TRBV29-1, the J gene TRBJ2-4; D perhaps matches TRBD1 (5 bases). The CDR3 has 14 residues. Germline V gene sequence: CDR1 SQVTM, CDR2 ANQGSEA. V was trimmed by 7 bases and J by 9 bases, leaving 22 bases between them. Based on the CDR3 plus reference TRBV29-1 and TRBJ2-4, the full variable domain is SAVISQKPSRDICQRGTSLTIQCQVDSQVTMMFWYRQQPGQSLTLIATANQGSEATYESGFVIDKFPISRPNLTFSTLTVSNMSPEDSSIYLCSAAPVQGLGIQYFGAGTRLSVL.

The chain recombines TRBV19 with TRBJ1-6; no firm D call. The germline V gene encodes CDR1 LNHDA and CDR2 SQIVND (reference sequence). The CDR3 has 12 amino acids. The V end was cut by 5 bases, the J end by 10 bases, with 9 bases between. For the CDR3, the DNA is TGTGCCAGTAGTGGCTCGGGGTCACCCCTCCACTTT. It yields the protein CASSGSGSPLHF.

The V gene is TRBV28, the J gene TRBJ1-5; 10 bases line up with TRBD1. V shed 6 bases, J shed 3 bases, and the junction held 11 bases outside the gene matches. The CDR3 contains 17 residues. Germline assignment: CDR1 MDHEN and CDR2 SYDVKM. The CDR3 DNA sequence: TGTGCCAGCAGCCATGTCCGGGACAGGGGATACAATCAGCCCCAGCATTTT. Its translation is CASSHVRDRGYNQPQHF.

On this clone itself: A read error may account for a junction end that differs from germline. This chain links TRBV5-4 with TRBJ2-3; D possibly corresponds to TRBD1 (5 bases). This CDR3 comprises 15 residues. Germline V gene sequence: CDR1 SGHNT, CDR2 YYREEE (reference sequence). The CDR3 sequence is CASRLDRGSTDTQYF. CDR3 nucleotide sequence: TGTGCCAGCAGGTTGGATAGGGGAAGCACAGATACGCAGTATTTT. The entire variable domain, with the rest obtained from reference TRBV5-4 and TRBJ2-3, is as follows: ETGVTQSPTHLIKTRGQQVTLRCSSQSGHNTVSWYQQALGQGPQFIFQYYREEENGRGNFPPRFSGLQFPNYSSELNVNALELDDSALYLCASRLDRGSTDTQYFGPGTRLTVL.

CDR3 sequence: CASSTSTTGTGSYEQYF. CDR3 coding DNA: TGTGCCAGCAGCACCTCCACCACCGGGACAGGGAGCTACGAGCAGTACTTC. The rearrangement uses TRBV7-9 and TRBJ2-5; the match to TRBD1 covers 9 bases. TRBJ2-7 matches the DNA end more closely, so the J call is doubtful. The V gene's germline CDR1 is SEHNR and CDR2 FQNEAQ (reference sequence). There are 17 residues in the CDR3.

V is TRBV5-1 and J is TRBJ1-2; D possibly corresponds to TRBD1 (6 bases). The CDR3 is 17 amino acids. V was pared by 2 bases and J by 5 bases, with 22 bases between. The V gene's germline CDR1 is SGHRS and CDR2 YFSETQ. The CDR3 is CASSFNPPTGGLYGYTF. The DNA of the CDR3 is TGCGCCAGCAGCTTTAATCCTCCGACAGGTGGCCTTTATGGCTACACCTTC.

This rearrangement joins TRBV29-1 to TRBJ1-3, with D unclear. This CDR3 contains 12 residues. Deletions cut 1 base from V and 4 bases from J, with 5 bases between. From germline, CDR1 is SQVTM and CDR2 ANQGSEA. The CDR3 DNA sequence: TGCAGCGTTGAAGCCCGGGGAAACACCATATATTTT. Its protein is CSVEARGNTIYF.

This chain links TRBV11-2 with TRBJ2-7, with 8 positions matching TRBD1. CDR3 length: 12 amino acids. Germline assignment: CDR1 SGHAT and CDR2 FQNNGV. V dropped 5 bases and J dropped 4; count of bases not matched to a gene: 1. The CDR3 bases are TGTGCCAGCAGCCGACAGGGGTACGAGCAGTACTTC. The encoded protein is CASSRQGYEQYF. Looking up the rest from reference TRBV11-2 and TRBJ2-7 gives the full variable domain: EAGVAQSPRYKIIEKRQSVAFWCNPISGHATLYWYQQILGQGPKLLIQFQNNGVVDDSQLPKDRFSAERLKGVDSTLKIQPAKLEDSAVYLCASSRQGYEQYFGPGTRLTVT.